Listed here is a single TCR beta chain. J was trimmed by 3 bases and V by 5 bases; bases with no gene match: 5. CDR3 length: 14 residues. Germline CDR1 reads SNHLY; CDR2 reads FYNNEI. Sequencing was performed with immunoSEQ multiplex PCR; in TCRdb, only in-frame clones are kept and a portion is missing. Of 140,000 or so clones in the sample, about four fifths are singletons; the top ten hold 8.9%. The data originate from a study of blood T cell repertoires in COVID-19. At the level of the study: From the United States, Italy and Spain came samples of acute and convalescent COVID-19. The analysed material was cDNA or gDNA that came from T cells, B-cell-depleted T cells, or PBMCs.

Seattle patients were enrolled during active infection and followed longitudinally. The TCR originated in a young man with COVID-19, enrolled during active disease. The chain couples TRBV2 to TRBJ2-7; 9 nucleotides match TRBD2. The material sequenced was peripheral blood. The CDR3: CASSLLAGRYEQYF. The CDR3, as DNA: TGTGCCAGCAGTCTCCTAGCGGGGCGCTACGAGCAGTACTTC.